The 3 T cell receptor beta chains given below trace back to one sample, sequenced in a study of blood T cell repertoires in COVID-19. The table came from immunoSEQ multiplex PCR; TCRdb's copy has only in-frame clones and leaves some out. Of 350,000 to 550,000 clones detected, roughly nine tenths appear once; the ten largest clones hold roughly 1.1%. The sample was PBMCs or T cells enriched from blood (not recorded which). These TCRs come from a man younger than 45 who had recovered from COVID-19.

The V and J genes are TRBV6-2 or TRBV6-3 and TRBJ1-5; TRBD1 agrees at 8 bases. With 0 bases clipped from V and 5 bases from J, the junction kept 6 bases outside the gene matches. This CDR3 spans 16 amino acids. Germline CDR1 and CDR2: MNHEY and SVGEGT. The CDR3, as DNA: TGTGCCAGCAGTTACTCGACCAGGGGGCGCGATCAGCCCCAGCATTTT. Translated, it gives CASSYSTRGRDQPQHF.

This clone was counted a single time. The chain joins TRBV7-2 to TRBJ2-3; D ambiguous. The CDR3 spans 13 residues. Between the trimmed V and J ends, which lost 4 bases and 2 bases, there was a span of 7 bases. Per germline, CDR1 SGHTA and CDR2 FQGNSA. DNA for the CDR3: TGTGCCAGCAGCTCCCCAAACACAGATACGCAGTATTTT. Its translation is CASSSPNTDTQYF.

The chain uses TRBV10-3 and TRBJ2-1; 10 bases fit TRBD2. The trim removed 11 bases at V and 5 bases at J, leaving 12 bases unmatched. This CDR3 region has 15 residues. In germline, CDR1 is ENHRY, CDR2 SYGVKD. The CDR3 region has the DNA TGTGCCGTAACACATAGCGGGAGGCCCGACAATGAGCAGTTCTTC. The encoded protein is CAVTHSGRPDNEQFF.